This T cell receptor beta chain emerged from a study of patients and donors after allogeneic stem cell transplantation. Each CDR3 protein is one row after TCRdb ran MiXCR on the RT-PCR reads. The table lists about 160,000 distinct CDR3 sequences, 24% of them singletons. CDR3 size: 12 residues. V was cut by 0 bases and J by 7 bases, with 6 bases left in between. CDR1 LGHNA and CDR2 YNFKEQ come from the germline V gene. The TCR comes from a human donor who was either an allogeneic HSCT recipient or a stem cell or donor lymphocyte infusion donor (not recorded which). It is not recorded whose cells these are; they may come from a transplant donor. This chain connects TRBV4-2 to TRBJ1-1; no definite D call. The sequencing sample was made of blood, either unsorted or a sorted T cell fraction (not recorded which). CDR3 loop: CASSQDGGEAFF. For the CDR3, the DNA is TGTGCCAGCAGCCAAGATGGCGGTGAAGCTTTCTTT.